This T cell receptor beta chain was identified in a study of blood T cell repertoires in COVID-19. Study-level information: COVID-19 samples collected from the United States, Italy and Spain covered acute and convalescent phases. PBMCs, B-cell-depleted T cells, or T cells were the source of the cDNA or gDNA that made up the material.

The authors' processing: Reference gene primers were amplified, and this amplification served to estimate nucleated cell counts. Repertoires were generated with immunoSEQ multiplex PCR, while TCRdb's copy carries only in-frame clones and drops some. V, J and clone size are those of that table, while D and trimming were read from the DNA. Of approximately 190,000 clones listed, about 88% are singletons. This clonotype was sampled from a man under 40 with active or convalescent COVID-19. Sequencing input: peripheral blood.

The CDR3 spells CASSPTASTSGNTIYF. The CDR3 DNA reads TGCGCCAGCAGTCCGACAGCATCGACCTCTGGAAACACCATATATTTT. The V gene is TRBV4-1, the J gene TRBJ1-3; possibly TRBD1 for D (5 bases). V was pared by 6 bases and J by 0 bases, with 15 bases between. Germline V gives CDR1 MGHRA, CDR2 YSYEKL. This CDR3 spans 16 amino acids.